Following are 8 T cell receptor beta chains from one sample sequenced in a study of monozygotic twins with cystic fibrosis. Data came from immunoSEQ multiplex PCR; TCRdb stores just in-frame clones and leaves some out. This sample has fewer than 15,000 clones, with 70% to 90% found just once. Sequences were obtained from blood. These receptors all stem from a young man with cystic fibrosis.

CDR3 sequence (DNA): TGCGCCAGCAGCTTGGACAGCGCCTCTGGAAACACCATATATTTT. The encoded protein is CASSLDSASGNTIYF. The chain is built from TRBV5-1 and TRBJ1-3; unclear D gene. V was pared by 0 bases and J by 0 bases, with 7 bases between. The length of the CDR3 is 15 residues. CDR1 and CDR2 (germline): SGHRS, YFSETQ.

This chain links TRBV6-5 with TRBJ1-1; 8 positions agree with TRBD1. Germline assignment: CDR1 MNHEY and CDR2 SVGAGI. With V trimmed by 0 bases and J by 6 bases, 6 bases remained unmatched. The CDR3 consists of 15 residues. Written as DNA, the CDR3 is TGTGCCAGCAGTTACTCGACAGGGGAATTCGCTGAAGCTTTCTTT. This encodes CASSYSTGEFAEAFF.

This chain links TRBV6-6 with TRBJ2-3; TRBD2 matches at 9 bases. Losses at the gene ends were 5 bases for V and 1 base for J; bases not matched to a gene: 1. This CDR3 contains 14 residues. Germline CDR1 MNHNY, CDR2 SVGAGI (reference sequence). For the CDR3, the DNA is TGTGCCAGCAGTGTAGCGGGGGGCACAGATACGCAGTATTTT. Translated: CASSVAGGTDTQYF.

The chain is built from TRBV6-5 and TRBJ2-3; perhaps D is TRBD1 or TRBD2 (5 bases each). This CDR3 spans 15 amino acids. Per germline, CDR1 MNHEY and CDR2 SVGAGI. Trimming left V 4 bases short and J 4 bases short, with 15 bases between. The CDR3 reads CASSFSGGIPDTQYF. CDR3 DNA: TGTGCCAGCAGTTTTTCTGGGGGAATCCCAGATACGCAGTATTTT.

The chain links TRBV19 to TRBJ2-5; D may be TRBD2 (6 bases). Per the germline V gene, CDR1 is LNHDA and CDR2 is SQIVND (reference sequence). The length of the CDR3 is 13 residues. Trimming took off 6 bases at V and 1 base at J, with 9 bases between the two ends. The CDR3 DNA follows: TGTGCCAGTAGCGGGAGCTCCCAAGAGACCCAGTACTTC. Translated: CASSGSSQETQYF.

In its sample, this clone was seen once. The chain uses TRBV5-5 and TRBJ1-2, with D unresolved. The ends were cut back, 0 bases at V and 4 bases at J, with 7 bases in the middle. CDR1 is SGHKS, CDR2 YYEKEE, per germline (reference sequence). The CDR3 is 13 amino acids. CDR3 in amino acids: CASSLEAGYGYTF. The CDR3 bases are TGTGCCAGCAGCTTGGAGGCAGGCTATGGCTACACCTTC.

The V and J genes are TRBV28 and TRBJ2-5; the match to TRBD1 covers 10 bases. Trimming removed 4 bases from V and 0 bases from J; junction bases left unmatched: 2. The CDR3 length is 15 residues. Germline values: CDR1 MDHEN, CDR2 SYDVKM. The DNA of the CDR3 is TGTGCCAGCAGTTCCGGGACAGGGGACCAAGAGACCCAGTACTTC. Amino acid sequence: CASSSGTGDQETQYF.

This clone appeared once. V and J are TRBV6-5 and TRBJ2-2, with 7 bases aligning to TRBD1. CDR1 and CDR2 from the germline V gene are MNHEY and SVGAGI. The CDR3 loop spans 15 amino acids. J lost 3 bases, V lost 5 bases, and 6 bases had no gene match. CDR3 nucleotide sequence: TGTGCCAGCAGTATACAGGGGACCTACACCGGGGAGCTGTTTTTT. Its translation is CASSIQGTYTGELFF.